The next 6 T cell receptor beta chains were all read from a single sample in a study of blood T cell repertoires in COVID-19. The protocol was immunoSEQ multiplex PCR, while the TCRdb copy is restricted to in-frame clones and leaves out a portion. The repertoire holds some 250,000 clones, 65% to 90% seen once, with less than 3% in the top ten. Sequencing input: peripheral blood. The source of these receptors is a woman aged 55 to 70 with active or convalescent COVID-19.

The chain is built from TRBV11-2 and TRBJ1-5, with a tentative D call TRBD1 (5 bases). CDR1 is SGHAT, CDR2 FQNNGV, per germline. The V and J ends lost 5 bases and 2 bases respectively, with 16 bases between them. The CDR3 sequence is 16 residues long. This chain's CDR3 is CASSPIRGRGNQPQHF. CDR3 bases: TGTGCCAGCAGCCCTATAAGGGGAAGGGGCAATCAGCCCCAGCATTTT.

The rearrangement joins TRBV27 to TRBJ1-2; D may be TRBD1 (6 bases). The length of the CDR3 is 13 residues. CDR1 and CDR2 (germline): MNHEY, SMNVEV (reference sequence). V lost 6 bases and J lost 3, with 11 bases in between. The CDR3 nucleotides read TGTGCCAGCAGCCGCCGGACAGACTATGGCTACACCTTC. The encoded protein is CASSRRTDYGYTF.

V is TRBV7-9 and J is TRBJ2-3, with 10 nucleotides matching TRBD2. With 0 bases clipped from V and 3 bases from J, the junction kept 6 bases outside the gene matches. There are 17 residues in the CDR3. Per germline, CDR1 SEHNR and CDR2 FQNEAQ (reference sequence). The CDR3 nucleotides are TGTGCCAGCAGCTTAGCAATGAGCGGGGGGGCGACAGATACGCAGTATTTT. It translates to CASSLAMSGGATDTQYF.

Only a few counts were recorded for this clone. The chain's CDR3 is CATSTANYGYTF. CDR3 in DNA: TGTGCCACCAGCACAGCTAACTATGGCTACACCTTC. The chain carries TRBV15 and TRBJ1-2; D is unclear. Trimming took 4 bases from V and 0 from J, leaving 3 bases between them. CDR1 and CDR2 (germline): LNHNV, YYDKDF (reference sequence). The CDR3 is 12 residues long.

This chain uses TRBV4-2 with TRBJ2-3; 13 bases are a match to TRBD2. Losses at the gene ends were 4 bases for V and 3 bases for J; bases not matched to a gene: 10. Germline assignment: CDR1 LGHNA and CDR2 YNFKEQ. The CDR3 covers 18 residues. The CDR3 loop is CASSLTSGGAGGTDTQYF. In DNA, the CDR3 is TGTGCCAGCAGCCTAACTAGCGGGGGGGCGGGTGGAACAGATACGCAGTATTTT.

This sequence joins TRBV11-2 and TRBJ2-7; D possibly corresponds to TRBD2 (7 bases). Trimming took 4 bases from V and 0 from J, leaving 13 bases between them. CDR1 and CDR2 (germline): SGHAT, FQNNGV. The CDR3 is 15 residues long. The CDR3 bases are TGTGCCAGCAGCTCGGGCGGGGGCCCCTCCTACGAGCAGTACTTC. Amino acids: CASSSGGGPSYEQYF.